This T cell receptor (beta chain) appears in the sequencing data of a study of T-cell memory formation after mild COVID-19 (dated by TCRdb to the early 2020s). Turning to the overall study: TCR sequence clusters from the two donors were found to be largely donor specific. Longitudinal TCRalpha and TCRbeta repertoire sequencing tracked T-cell clones expanding and contracting after mild COVID-19 in two donors. The cohort comprised two young, previously healthy adult volunteers, one female and one male.

TCRdb names Illumina NovaSeq 6000 as the instrument used. cDNA libraries for TCRalpha and TCRbeta were prepared by 5'RACE using constant-segment primers, with sample barcodes and unique molecular identifiers added. RNA was extracted from every sample with Trizol reagent. The libraries were amplified in two PCR steps, and the second step added a second sample barcode and Illumina TruSeq adapters. The libraries were sequenced on an Illumina NovaSeq using 2 x 150 bp paired-end reads. The source study handled its data this way. Reads were demultiplexed and collapsed into UMI-guided consensus sequences with migec v1.2.7. With mixcr v2.1.11, UMI consensuses were aligned to TRA and TRB V and J templates and assembled into clonotypes. A clonotype was counted as expanded or contracted only if both edgeR and NoisET called the change significant, with noise models trained on biological replicates. edgeR calls used a false discovery rate-adjusted p below 0.01 and a log2 fold-change threshold of 1. PCA with hierarchical clustering of max-normalized trajectories of the 1000 most abundant clonotypes was used as exploratory dynamics analysis. Separately sequenced CD4+ and CD8+ repertoires were used to assign a CD4 or CD8 phenotype to each responding clone. In TCRdb, the public reads were trimmed at Q25 with fastp and aligned with MiXCR, with productive beta chains retained. For every CDR3 protein sequence, its rows merge into one entry that carries the most common genes and DNA. What appears here as the V and J calls and clone size reflects TCRdb's work, not the paper's. A total of about 190,000 distinct CDR3 sequences appear in this sample, approximately 30% of them only once. Around 10% of the sample is in the top ten clones.

The full study reports these points: Balanced CD4/CD8 phenotypes were observed for clones contracting from day 15 to 85, whereas a bias towards CD4+ was observed for a second wave of clones expanding from day 15 to 37. Whether the second-wave clones peaking on day 37 were SARS-CoV-2 specific was not confirmed. Only a couple of mild cases were covered in the study, and larger cohorts including severe cases with pre-infection samples were considered necessary. Contracting CD4+ clones were found mainly in CM and EM memory subsets, while CD8+ clones were enriched in EMRA. Some responding clones were detected in pre-infection memory, suggesting pre-existing cross-reactive memory T cells joined the SARS-CoV-2 response.

PBMCs were isolated by Ficoll-Paque density gradient centrifugation. On this clonotype: The specificity of this receptor is unknown. No base-level quality is on record; no much larger clone is a single base apart.

V loses 5 bases, J loses 1 base, and the germline ends lie 11 bases apart. Including the terminal cysteine and phenylalanine, the CDR3 comprises 14 residues. This entry keeps only the CDR3 DNA: 42 bases, framed from base 1. The TCR comes from an adult woman who had mild COVID-19 (a few samples of this study predate the infection). The sample titles of this study are shuffled in the database, so cell type and time point are left out; the donor was told from shared clones. Source material: PBMCs or a T cell subset sorted from them (not recorded which). In this chain, TRBV12-3 or TRBV12-4 is recombined with TRBJ2-5; 5 matching bases give a weak D call of TRBD2. CDR3 reads: CASSPHRGQETQYF. The sequenced DNA is TGTGCCAGCAGTCCACATCGGGGCCAAGAGACCCAGTACTTC.